A selection of T cell receptor beta chains follows, all from one sample in a study of post-analysis software for immune sequencing data. TCRdb reprocessed the PCR reads via MiXCR and lists one record per CDR3 protein. The data contain some 690,000 distinct CDR3 sequences, less than 35% of them seen just once; the ten biggest clones take up approximately 0.6%. The specimen sequenced was blood. The receptors originated from a girl between 10 and 17 years old with multiple sclerosis. Each CDR3 is given with its conserved first and last residue. A D gene is named only where the DNA matches it firmly. Some rows mark clone size as missing; the rest say once, few, many or name a class of expanded clone.

13	TRBV6-5	.	many	TRBJ2-7	CASTPIGGYEQYF	TGTGCCAGCACCCCAATTGGCGGGTACGAGCAGTACTTC
17	TRBV3-1	.	few	TRBJ2-5	CASSQDEVGLPQETQYF	TGTGCCAGCAGCCAAGATGAGGTAGGACTTCCACAAGAGACCCAGTACTTC
11	TRBV6-2/TRBV6-3	.	.	TRBJ2-1	CASQEYNEQFF	TGTGCCAGCCAGGAATACAATGAGCAGTTCTTC
13	TRBV20-1	TRBD2	few	TRBJ2-7	CSASPSGRWPQYF	TGCAGTGCTAGCCCTAGCGGGAGATGGCCCCAGTACTTC
16	TRBV20-1	TRBD2	.	TRBJ2-7	CSARPLGLAGPYEQYF	TGCAGTGCTAGACCCTTAGGACTAGCGGGTCCCTACGAGCAGTACTTC
17	TRBV5-4	TRBD2	.	TRBJ2-1	CASSDPLTSGVYNEQFF	TGTGCCAGCAGCGACCCTCTCACTAGCGGGGTCTACAATGAGCAGTTCTTC
14	TRBV7-2	TRBD2	.	TRBJ2-3	CASSLIAGVHTQYF	TGTGCCAGCAGCTTAATAGCGGGGGTCCATACGCAGTATTTT
15	TRBV20-1	TRBD2	.	TRBJ2-7	CSARRTSGSSYEQYF	TGCAGTGCTAGACGGACTAGCGGCTCCTCCTACGAGCAGTACTTC
17	TRBV7-2	.	few	TRBJ2-3	CASSQGVGGGRTDTQYF	TGTGCCAGCAGCCAGGGGGTGGGGGGGGGCCGCACAGATACGCAGTATTTT
14	TRBV9	.	.	TRBJ2-3	CASSPGRDTDAQYF	TGTGCCAGCAGCCCCGGCAGGGACACAGATGCGCAGTATTTT
15	TRBV4-3	.	many	TRBJ2-3	CASSQALWRADTQYF	TGCGCCAGCAGCCAAGCACTGTGGAGGGCGGATACGCAGTATTTT
13	TRBV4-1	.	.	TRBJ1-6	CASSRDSKSPLHF	TGCGCCAGCAGCCGGGACTCGAAATCACCCCTCCACTTT
13	TRBV28	.	.	TRBJ1-4	CASSLESREKLFF	TGTGCCAGCAGTTTGGAGTCCCGGGAAAAACTGTTTTTT
16	TRBV12-2	.	few	TRBJ1-1	CASRSTPRERDTEAFF	TGTGCAAGTCGGTCTACCCCCAGGGAGAGGGACACTGAAGCTTTCTTT
17	TRBV5-1	TRBD1	.	TRBJ2-1	CASSRGAGTGPSNERFF	TGCGCCAGCAGCAGGGGAGCCGGGACAGGGCCCTCCAATGAGCGGTTCTTC
14	TRBV7-9	.	.	TRBJ2-5	CASSLGLVPSEQYF	TGTGCCAGCAGCTTAGGTCTGGTCCCGTCAGAGCAGTACTTC
15	TRBV9	TRBD2	.	TRBJ2-1	CASSGSGRKFNEQFF	TGTGCCAGCAGCGGTAGCGGGAGGAAATTCAATGAGCAGTTCTTC
16	TRBV18	TRBD2	.	TRBJ2-7	CASSPRGAGGTYEQYF	TGTGCCAGCTCACCACGCGGAGCGGGGGGGACCTACGAGCAGTACTTC
12	TRBV11-2	.	.	TRBJ1-1	CASSLTGLEAFF	TGTGCCAGCAGCCTAACAGGGCTTGAAGCTTTCTTT
12	TRBV24-1	.	few	TRBJ2-3	CAVALNTDTQYF	TGTGCCGTTGCCCTTAACACAGATACGCAGTATTTT
16	TRBV7-9	.	.	TRBJ2-3	CASSLRGFERTDTQYF	TGTGCCAGCAGCTTACGAGGGTTTGAGAGGACAGATACGCAGTATTTT
15	TRBV20-1	.	.	TRBJ1-5	CSARGRGDSNQPQHF	TGCAGTGCTAGAGGCCGGGGGGATAGCAATCAGCCCCAGCATTTT
16	TRBV29-1	.	few	TRBJ2-1	CSVEVQAGNTYNEQFF	TGCAGCGTTGAAGTCCAGGCGGGAAATACCTACAATGAGCAGTTCTTC
15	TRBV5-1	TRBD1	few	TRBJ2-5	CASSGGTGNIETQYF	TGCGCCAGCAGCGGCGGGACAGGGAATATAGAGACCCAGTACTTC
17	TRBV5-8	TRBD1	.	TRBJ1-5	CASSHHRGMGGNQPQHF	TGTGCCAGCAGCCACCACAGGGGGATGGGTGGAAATCAGCCCCAGCATTTT
13	TRBV2	TRBD2	.	TRBJ2-1	CASRGTSGRDQFF	TGTGCCAGCAGGGGGACTAGCGGGAGGGATCAGTTCTTC
14	TRBV7-9	.	few	TRBJ2-7	CASSLQGPTYEQYF	TGTGCCAGCAGCTTACAGGGCCCTACCTACGAGCAGTACTTC
14	TRBV5-4	.	.	TRBJ1-4	CASSRGRDDEKLFF	TGTGCCAGCAGTAGAGGCCGGGACGATGAAAAACTGTTTTTT
16	TRBV5-1	TRBD1	few	TRBJ2-1	CASGPGQGESFNEQFF	TGCGCCAGCGGTCCTGGACAGGGGGAAAGTTTCAATGAGCAGTTCTTC
14	TRBV7-2	.	.	TRBJ2-7	CASSFRRATYEQYF	TGTGCCAGCAGCTTCCGCAGGGCTACTTACGAGCAGTACTTC
15	TRBV5-1	.	once	TRBJ1-1	CASSAPGTVNTEAFF	TGCGCCAGCAGCGCGCCCGGGACCGTGAACACTGAAGCTTTCTTT
16	TRBV6-6	.	.	TRBJ2-3	CTSSYALGASSDTQYF	TGTACCAGCAGTTACGCTCTGGGAGCGTCCTCGGATACGCAGTATTTT
15	TRBV24-1	.	once	TRBJ1-4	CATSGMGTYAEKLFF	TGTGCCACCAGTGGGATGGGGACGTATGCTGAAAAACTGTTTTTT
17	TRBV6-2/TRBV6-3	TRBD1	few	TRBJ2-2	CASSYSTQGTNTGELFF	TGTGCCAGCAGTTACTCGACACAGGGGACGAACACCGGGGAGCTGTTTTTT
18	TRBV5-1	.	.	TRBJ2-6	CASSFVFGGLSGANVLTF	TGCGCCAGCAGCTTTGTATTCGGGGGCCTCTCTGGGGCCAACGTCCTGACTTTC
17	TRBV7-8	.	.	TRBJ1-5	CASSLAGWGRDNQPQHF	TGTGCCAGCAGCTTAGCGGGGTGGGGGCGAGACAATCAGCCCCAGCATTTT
15	TRBV6-1	.	.	TRBJ2-2	CASSRAPGSTGELFF	TGTGCCAGCAGTCGAGCCCCAGGGAGCACCGGGGAGCTGTTTTTT
13	TRBV7-9	.	.	TRBJ2-1	CASSLSADNEQFF	TGTGCCAGCAGCTTAAGCGCGGACAATGAGCAGTTCTTC